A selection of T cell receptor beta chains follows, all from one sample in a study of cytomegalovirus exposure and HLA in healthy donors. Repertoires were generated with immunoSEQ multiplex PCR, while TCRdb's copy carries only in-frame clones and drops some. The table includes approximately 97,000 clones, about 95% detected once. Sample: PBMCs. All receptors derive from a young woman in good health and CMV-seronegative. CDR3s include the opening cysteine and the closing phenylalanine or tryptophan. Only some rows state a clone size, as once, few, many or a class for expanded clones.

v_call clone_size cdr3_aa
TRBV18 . CASSPTPGQGSEQYF
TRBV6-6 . CASSLTIAGGADGYTF
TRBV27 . CASSLSQGSEKLFF
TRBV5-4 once CASSQTVGHYEQYF
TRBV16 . CASSQMYPSREGLDTQYF
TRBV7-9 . CASSLDRGLRGYTF
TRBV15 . CATSRVLTSGATGGTGELFF
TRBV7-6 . CASSLLAGGAYEQYF
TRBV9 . CASSSSSYEQYF
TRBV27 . CASSLAKRAPRDGQETQYF
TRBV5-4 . CASSTGGSGGYNEQFF
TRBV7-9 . CASSLGGRDRYYEQYF
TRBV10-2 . CASSTPGNYGYTF
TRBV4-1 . CASSHDTRAKETQYF
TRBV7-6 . CASSLTSYEQYF
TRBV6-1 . CASRGGQGDNQPQHF
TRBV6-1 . CASSGLTSGLPYTQYF
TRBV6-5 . CASSRDRTAGGKQYF
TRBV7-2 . CASSLGAVQETQYF
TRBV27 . CASSFMNTEAFF
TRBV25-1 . CAKPGHLQETQYF
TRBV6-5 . CASSYGRGAGNIQYF
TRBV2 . CASSGQGYTEAFF
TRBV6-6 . CASSSHRAEAFF
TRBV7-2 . CASSLRGNQPQHF
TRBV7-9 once CASSLEDRDGGYTF
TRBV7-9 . CASSVTGGNTDTQYF
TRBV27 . CASSPYPMSEQYF
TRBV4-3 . CASSRDRAAGYTF
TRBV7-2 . CASSLMDYRSYNEQFF
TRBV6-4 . CASSDPAGDTQYF
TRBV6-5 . CASSYGTGSSYEQYF
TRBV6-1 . CASSEVTGQGNEKLFF
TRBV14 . CASSQVPGVNTEAFF
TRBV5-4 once CASSGWDRGEAFF
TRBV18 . CASSLGLAGEGGNEQFF
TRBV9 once CASSVAIRDTEAFF
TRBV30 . CAWMRRPALNEQFF
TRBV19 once CASNRANQPQHF
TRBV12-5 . CASGPGLVEQFF
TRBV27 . CASGGGDSGNTIYF
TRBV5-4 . CASSSLQGTEAFF
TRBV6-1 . CASSVDKGQPDYGYTF
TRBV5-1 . CASSLARGGADTQYF
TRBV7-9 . CASSLARVDEAFF
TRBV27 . CASSPGGSGVYNEQFF
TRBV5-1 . CASSPGGGRTSDEQYF
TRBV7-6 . CASGMTSASYEQYF
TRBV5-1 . CASSPRGGSRLQSSYNEQFF
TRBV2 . CAGHRTGLAFYNEQFF
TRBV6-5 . CASSRERFGEKLFF
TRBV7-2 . CASSQWGQDNYEQYF
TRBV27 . CASSLSVGTLNQPQHF
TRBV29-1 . CSVGGSGSGTDTQYF
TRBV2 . CASGREGTEAFF
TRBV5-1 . CASSLQGAGTDTQYF
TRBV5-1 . CASSLLAGEYNEQFF
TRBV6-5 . CASSKGGRETQYF
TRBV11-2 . CASSPQGTTYEQYF
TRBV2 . CASSRPGQGGEDTQYF